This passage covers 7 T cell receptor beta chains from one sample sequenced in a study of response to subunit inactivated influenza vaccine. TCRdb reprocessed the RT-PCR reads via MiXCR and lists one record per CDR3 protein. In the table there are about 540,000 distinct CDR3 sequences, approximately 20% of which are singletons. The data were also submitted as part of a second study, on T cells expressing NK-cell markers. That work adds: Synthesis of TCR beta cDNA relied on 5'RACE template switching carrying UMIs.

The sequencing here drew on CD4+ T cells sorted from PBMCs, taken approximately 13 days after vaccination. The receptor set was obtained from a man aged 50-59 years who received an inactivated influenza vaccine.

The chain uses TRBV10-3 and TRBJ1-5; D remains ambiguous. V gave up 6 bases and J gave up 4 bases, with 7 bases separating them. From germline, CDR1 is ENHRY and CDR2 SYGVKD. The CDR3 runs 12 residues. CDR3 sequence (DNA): TGTGCCATCAGAGAGGAAAATCAGCCCCAGCATTTT. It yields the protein CAIREENQPQHF.

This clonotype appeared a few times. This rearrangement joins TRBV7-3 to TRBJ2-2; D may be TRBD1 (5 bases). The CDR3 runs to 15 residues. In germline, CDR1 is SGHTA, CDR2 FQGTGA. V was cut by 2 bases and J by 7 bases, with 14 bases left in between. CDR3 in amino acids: CASSLVPQGIGELFF. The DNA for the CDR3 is TGTGCCAGCAGCTTAGTCCCTCAGGGAATCGGGGAGCTGTTTTTT.

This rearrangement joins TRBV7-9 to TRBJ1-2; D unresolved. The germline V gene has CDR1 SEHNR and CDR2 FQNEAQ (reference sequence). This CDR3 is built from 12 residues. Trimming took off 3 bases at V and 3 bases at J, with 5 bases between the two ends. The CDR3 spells CASSFDHYGYTF. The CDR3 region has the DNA TGTGCCAGCAGCTTTGACCACTATGGCTACACCTTC. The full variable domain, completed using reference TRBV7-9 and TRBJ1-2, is DTGVSQNPRHKITKRGQNVTFRCDPISEHNRLYWYRQTLGQGPEFLTYFQNEAQLEKSRLLSDRFSAERPKGSFSTLEIQRTEQGDSAMYLCASSFDHYGYTFGSGTRLTVV.

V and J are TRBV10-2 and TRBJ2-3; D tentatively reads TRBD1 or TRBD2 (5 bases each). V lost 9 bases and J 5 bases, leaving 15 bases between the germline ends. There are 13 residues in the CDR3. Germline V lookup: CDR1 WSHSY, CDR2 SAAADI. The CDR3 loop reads CASAGGVVDTQYF. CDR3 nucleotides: TGCGCCAGTGCTGGGGGTGTGGTAGATACGCAGTATTTT.

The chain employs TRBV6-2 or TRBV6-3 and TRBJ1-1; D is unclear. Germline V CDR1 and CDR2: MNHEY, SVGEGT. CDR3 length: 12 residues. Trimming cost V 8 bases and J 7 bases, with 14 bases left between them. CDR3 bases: TGTGCCAGCGCACGGACCGGAGGTGAAGCTTTCTTT. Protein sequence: CASARTGGEAFF.

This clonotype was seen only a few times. CDR3 DNA sequence: TGTGCCACCAGCAGAGACGTACAGGGGCAGGAGTACTTC. Its translation is CATSRDVQGQEYF. The V and J genes are TRBV15 and TRBJ2-7, with 7 bases that match TRBD1. The CDR3 runs to 13 residues. V trimming: 0 bases; J trimming: 11 bases; junction bases outside the gene matches: 7. The germline V gene has CDR1 LNHNV and CDR2 YYDKDF (reference sequence).

DNA of the CDR3: TGTGCCGGCAAGATTACAGGGGATAGTGAGCAGTTCTTC. Encoded protein: CAGKITGDSEQFF. The rearrangement links TRBV2 to TRBJ2-1; 7 bases align to TRBD1. Germline CDR1 reads SNHLY; CDR2 reads FYNNEI. The CDR3 consists of 13 residues. Trimming cost V 11 bases and J 9 bases; bases outside gene matches: 13.